This TCR beta chain was recovered during a study of shared clonotypes between healthy human individuals. To note about this clone: The junction departs from the called germline gene at one end, perhaps through a read error.

CDR1 and CDR2 from the germline V gene are SGDLS and YYNGEE. This CDR3 is 12 amino acids long. Method: immunoSEQ multiplex PCR; TCRdb's copy keeps in-frame clones and lacks some. The sample holds roughly 1,000,000 clones, roughly 74% seen once. Sequenced: memory CD4+ T cells from PBMCs. Sample subset: CD45RA-negative fraction. The V call is TRBV9, the J call TRBJ2-7; TRBD1 or TRBD2 may be the D gene (5 bases each). The origin of this receptor is a man in his late teens or twenties in good health. Some clones in this sample may be carry-over from other donors' samples. CDR3 sequence: CASSAREGFFSF. CDR3 nucleotide sequence: TGTGCCAGCAGCGCAAGAGAGGGGTTTTTTTCCTTC.